The entry below describes one TCR beta chain. Clones were sequenced by immunoSEQ multiplex PCR, and TCRdb holds only the in-frame ones, with some missing. Among under 75,000 clones listed, around 96% were seen once. Germline CDR1 and CDR2: MNHEY and SMNVEV (reference sequence). CDR3 length: 17 residues. With V trimmed by 0 bases and J by 0 bases, 5 bases remained unmatched. The record originates from a study of technical replicates of blood from four donors. This chain uses TRBV27 with TRBJ2-7; 10 nucleotides match TRBD2. Sequencing was carried out using T cells isolated from PBMCs. The TCR was taken from a human donor in good health. The DNA of the CDR3 is TGTGCCAGCAGTTTATCTGTTAGCGGGAGGCCCTCCTACGAGCAGTACTTC. This codes for CASSLSVSGRPSYEQYF.